What follows are 29 T cell receptor beta chains derived from one specimen sequenced in a study of monozygotic twins with inflammatory bowel disease. TCRdb re-called the 5' RACE reads and gives one entry per CDR3 protein, without DNA. There are about 93,000 distinct CDR3 sequences in the sample, with 6.5% to 9% held by the top ten. What was sequenced was blood. These receptors all come from a human donor with ulcerative colitis or Crohn's disease, or a healthy co-twin of an affected twin (not recorded which).

The rearrangement joins TRBV5-8 to TRBJ2-7; the D call from TCRdb, TRBD1, cannot be confirmed without DNA. Germline V gene lookup returns CDR1 SGHTS and CDR2 YDEGEE. The CDR3 runs 15 residues. The CDR3 reads CASSFAGGSSYEQYF.

The rearrangement links TRBV7-3 to TRBJ2-2; TCRdb's D gene call, TRBD1, goes unchecked for lack of DNA. This CDR3 has 14 residues. Germline CDR1 is SGHTA and CDR2 is FQGTGA. CDR3 protein: CASSLTGGAGELFF.

This sequence joins TRBV27 and TRBJ2-3; TCRdb indicates TRBD1, and absent DNA this call remains unverified. The germline V gene encodes CDR1 MNHEY and CDR2 SMNVEV (reference sequence). There are 13 residues in the CDR3. CDR3 in amino acids: CASSLTRADTQYF.

The rearrangement links TRBV15 to TRBJ1-3. Looked up from germline, CDR1 is LNHNV and CDR2 is YYDKDF (reference sequence). The CDR3 runs 16 residues. CDR3 protein: CATSVDPGLSGNTIYF.

The chain combines TRBV12-3 or TRBV12-4 with TRBJ2-3; the TCRdb D gene call, TRBD1, has no DNA to confirm it. The CDR3 covers 17 residues. CDR3 sequence: CASSLGIDRGSTDTQYF.

The chain couples TRBV7-9 to TRBJ1-2; the D call of TRBD1 rests on TCRdb alone, since no DNA is present to check it. The CDR3 sequence is 14 residues long. Looked up from germline, CDR1 is SEHNR and CDR2 is FQNEAQ (reference sequence). The CDR3 protein is CASSLTEGNYGYTF.

J is TRBJ2-2 and V is TRBV20-1; the D gene TCRdb calls, TRBD1, cannot be checked with no DNA. The CDR3 is made up of 15 amino acids. Germline V lookup: CDR1 DFQATT, CDR2 SNEGSKA (reference sequence). CDR3 amino acids: CSARDRDREVGELFF.

The CDR3 protein is CASSRRDSMNTEAFF. J is TRBJ1-1 and V is TRBV4-1. This CDR3 region has 15 residues. CDR1 is MGHRA and CDR2 is YSYEKL in the germline V gene.

This sequence joins TRBV24-1 and TRBJ2-3; TCRdb proposes TRBD1, but this gene call is untestable without DNA. The CDR3 totals 16 residues. Germline V gives CDR1 KGHDR, CDR2 SFDVKD. The CDR3 loop reads CATSDGPGDGTDTQYF.

The chain links TRBV20-1 to TRBJ2-7. CDR3 length equals 11 residues. CDR1 is DFQATT and CDR2 is SNEGSKA in the germline V gene (reference sequence). The CDR3 is CATVDVYEQYF.

The chain combines TRBV18 with TRBJ1-2. This CDR3 comprises 16 residues. Germline V CDR1 and CDR2: KGHSH, LQKENI. The chain's CDR3 is CASSRLTTSEGYGYTF.

This rearrangement joins TRBV7-8 to TRBJ2-5; TCRdb lists TRBD2, though no DNA is available to test this call. Germline loops: CDR1 SGHVS, CDR2 FQNEAQ. This CDR3 contains 14 residues. CDR3 region: CASSLGLAGKTQYF. Complete variable domain (other parts from reference TRBV7-8 and TRBJ2-5): GAGVSQSPRYKVAKRGQDVALRCDPISGHVSLFWYQQALGQGPEFLTYFQNEAQLDKSGLPSDRFFAERPEGSVSTLKIQRTQQEDSAVYLCASSLGLAGKTQYFGPGTRLLVL.

The chain's CDR3 is CSARDWGTGINSPLHF. J is TRBJ1-6 and V is TRBV20-1; without DNA, the TCRdb call of TRBD1 cannot be checked. This CDR3 spans 16 amino acids. Germline V gene lookup returns CDR1 DFQATT and CDR2 SNEGSKA (reference sequence).

This rearrangement joins TRBV3-1 to TRBJ1-1. The CDR3 loop spans 11 amino acids. The germline gives CDR1 LGHDT, CDR2 YNNKEL (reference sequence). The CDR3 here is CASTQGGEAFF.

J is TRBJ2-1 and V is TRBV5-1; the D gene TCRdb calls, TRBD1, cannot be checked with no DNA. CDR1 SGHRS and CDR2 YFSETQ come from the germline V gene. The CDR3 is 17 residues long. The CDR3 here is CASSPPRTGGTYNEQFF.

The V gene is TRBV7-9, the J gene TRBJ1-1. This CDR3 spans 13 amino acids. Germline CDR1 SEHNR, CDR2 FQNEAQ (reference sequence). The CDR3 sequence is CASSLTANTEAFF.

The V call is TRBV10-3, the J call TRBJ2-7; absent DNA, TCRdb's TRBD1 call cannot be checked. CDR1 and CDR2 (germline): ENHRY, SYGVKD. This CDR3 is 15 amino acids long. The CDR3 loop is CAISGTGTGSYEQYF.

V gene TRBV27 combines with J gene TRBJ2-7; TCRdb's D gene call, TRBD2, goes unchecked for lack of DNA. This CDR3 contains 19 residues. CDR1 is MNHEY and CDR2 is SMNVEV in the germline V gene (reference sequence). The CDR3 loop reads CASSSGLTGRGGEPREQYF.

V gene TRBV19 combines with J gene TRBJ1-1. The CDR3 has 15 residues. Germline V gene lookup returns CDR1 LNHDA and CDR2 SQIVND (reference sequence). CDR3 sequence reads: CASSIIFRPNSEAFF. Full variable domain (rest looked up from reference TRBV19 and TRBJ1-1): DGGITQSPKYLFRKEGQNVTLSCEQNLNHDAMYWYRQDPGQGLRLIYYSQIVNDFQKGDIAEGYSVSREKKESFPLTVTSAQKNPTAFYLCASSIIFRPNSEAFFGQGTRLTVV.

V usage is TRBV3-1 and J usage is TRBJ2-3; TCRdb proposes TRBD1, but this gene call is untestable without DNA. CDR1 is LGHDT and CDR2 is YNNKEL in the germline V gene (reference sequence). There are 15 residues in the CDR3. CDR3 loop: CASSQDGGLRDTQYF.

The genes are TRBV2 and TRBJ2-7; TCRdb names TRBD1, which stays unverified in the absence of DNA. The CDR3 has 14 amino acids. Looked up from germline, CDR1 is SNHLY and CDR2 is FYNNEI. CDR3: CASSEGVGVYEQYF.

The CDR3 reads CASSSIRGYTF. This chain links TRBV28 with TRBJ1-2. There are 11 residues in the CDR3. The V gene's germline CDR1 is MDHEN and CDR2 SYDVKM.

This chain uses TRBV5-1 with TRBJ2-6. Germline loops: CDR1 SGHRS, CDR2 YFSETQ. This CDR3 is built from 16 residues. This CDR3 reads CASSLGSNSGANVLTF.

V is TRBV20-1 and J is TRBJ2-1; the D gene TCRdb calls, TRBD2, cannot be checked with no DNA. This CDR3 is 14 amino acids long. CDR1 is DFQATT, CDR2 SNEGSKA, per germline (reference sequence). The CDR3 here is CSASGLADLNEQFF.

This sequence joins TRBV5-1 and TRBJ2-3; TCRdb returns TRBD2, unconfirmable since there is no DNA. The CDR3 spans 16 residues. The germline CDR1 and CDR2 sequences are SGHRS and YFSETQ. CDR3 sequence: CASSLDTSGPTDTQYF. The variable domain in full, with the rest retrieved from reference TRBV5-1 and TRBJ2-3, is KAGVTQTPRYLIKTRGQQVTLSCSPISGHRSVSWYQQTPGQGLQFLFEYFSETQRNKGNFPGRFSGRQFSNSRSEMNVSTLELGDSALYLCASSLDTSGPTDTQYFGPGTRLTVL.

The rearrangement joins TRBV5-1 to TRBJ1-1. Germline loops: CDR1 SGHRS, CDR2 YFSETQ. This CDR3 contains 16 residues. The CDR3 loop reads CASSLGRVPMNTEAFF.

V is TRBV7-7 and J is TRBJ2-5; as DNA is missing, the TRBD2 call by TCRdb cannot be tested. The CDR3 length is 14 residues. The germline V gene encodes CDR1 SSHAT and CDR2 FNYEAQ (reference sequence). Here the CDR3 reads CASSYVGPQETQYF.

The CDR3 is CASSLTGLRETQYF. The chain joins TRBV18 to TRBJ2-5; the TCRdb D gene call, TRBD1, has no DNA to confirm it. The length of the CDR3 is 14 residues. Per the germline V gene, CDR1 is KGHSH and CDR2 is LQKENI.

V and J are TRBV2 and TRBJ1-4. The CDR3 contains 14 residues. Germline CDR1 SNHLY, CDR2 FYNNEI. The CDR3 spells CASSDGRTNEKLFF.